Given below is one T cell receptor (beta chain) in context. The data were obtained in a study of blood T cells in healthy people across ages. The use of a sample-barcoded 5' primer and a J-beta primer mix characterized a second PCR of roughly 7 to 11 cycles. Every sample gave at least 2.5 million paired-end reads containing CDR3. TCRdb analysed the 5' RACE reads with MiXCR anew, one entry per CDR3 protein. The table has about 700,000 distinct CDR3 sequences, about 30% seen once. The sequenced material came from blood. This sequence originates from a woman of 80 years or more in good health.

The CDR3 region is CASSTGLAGGISYNEQFF. The CDR3 nucleotides read TGTGCCAGTAGTACGGGACTAGCGGGGGGTATCTCCTACAATGAGCAGTTCTTC. This rearrangement joins TRBV19 to TRBJ2-1; 15 bases line up with TRBD2. The trim removed 4 bases at V and 0 bases at J, leaving 4 bases unmatched. Germline-derived CDR1 and CDR2 are LNHDA and SQIVND (reference sequence). This CDR3 has 18 residues. Full variable domain (rest looked up from reference TRBV19 and TRBJ2-1): DGGITQSPKYLFRKEGQNVTLSCEQNLNHDAMYWYRQDPGQGLRLIYYSQIVNDFQKGDIAEGYSVSREKKESFPLTVTSAQKNPTAFYLCASSTGLAGGISYNEQFFGPGTRLTVL.